This T cell receptor beta chain was recovered during a study of T-cell memory formation after mild COVID-19. The V gene's germline CDR1 is SNHLY and CDR2 FYNNEI. The CDR3 loop spans 14 amino acids. Trimming took off 6 bases at V and 6 bases at J, with 15 bases between the two ends. TCRdb redid the calling of the 5' RACE reads with MiXCR, one entry per CDR3 protein. The table has hundreds of thousands of distinct CDR3 sequences, 25% to 30% seen once. The V call is TRBV2, the J call TRBJ1-5; D may be TRBD1 (5 bases). This TCR was sampled from an adult woman who had mild COVID-19 (a few samples of this study predate the infection). Cell type and time point are not known. The sequencing input was PBMCs or a T cell subset sorted from them (not recorded which). CDR3: CASRETVGRQPQHF. The CDR3 DNA reads as TGTGCCAGCAGGGAGACAGTCGGGCGTCAGCCCCAGCATTTT.